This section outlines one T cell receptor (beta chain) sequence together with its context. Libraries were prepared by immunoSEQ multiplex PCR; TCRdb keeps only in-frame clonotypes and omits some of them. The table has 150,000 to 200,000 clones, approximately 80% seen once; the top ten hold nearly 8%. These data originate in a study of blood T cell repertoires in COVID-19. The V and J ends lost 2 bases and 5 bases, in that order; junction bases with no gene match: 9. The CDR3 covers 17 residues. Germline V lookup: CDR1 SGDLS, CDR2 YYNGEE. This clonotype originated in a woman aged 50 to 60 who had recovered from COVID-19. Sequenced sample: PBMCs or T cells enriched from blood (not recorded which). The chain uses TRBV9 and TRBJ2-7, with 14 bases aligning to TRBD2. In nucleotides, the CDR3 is TGTGCCAGCAGCGTCCGGCCGGGACTAGCGGGAGCTGACGAGCAGTACTTC. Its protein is CASSVRPGLAGADEQYF.